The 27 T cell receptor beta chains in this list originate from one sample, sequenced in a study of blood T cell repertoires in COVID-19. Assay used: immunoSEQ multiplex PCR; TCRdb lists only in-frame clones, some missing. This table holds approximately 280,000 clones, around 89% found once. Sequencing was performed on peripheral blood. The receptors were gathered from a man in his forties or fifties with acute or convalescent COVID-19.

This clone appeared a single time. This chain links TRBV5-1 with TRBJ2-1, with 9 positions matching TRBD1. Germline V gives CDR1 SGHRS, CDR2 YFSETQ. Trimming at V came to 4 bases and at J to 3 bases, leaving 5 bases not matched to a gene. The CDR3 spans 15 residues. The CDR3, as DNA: TGCGCCAGCAGCCAACCGGGACAGGGCTACAATGAGCAGTTCTTC. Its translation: CASSQPGQGYNEQFF.

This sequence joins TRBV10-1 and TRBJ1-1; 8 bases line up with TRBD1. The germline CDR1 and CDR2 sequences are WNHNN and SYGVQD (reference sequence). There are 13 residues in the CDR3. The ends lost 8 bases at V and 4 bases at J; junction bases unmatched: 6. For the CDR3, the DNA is TGCGCCAGCGGGGGGACAGGTGGCACTGAAGCTTTCTTT. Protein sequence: CASGGTGGTEAFF.

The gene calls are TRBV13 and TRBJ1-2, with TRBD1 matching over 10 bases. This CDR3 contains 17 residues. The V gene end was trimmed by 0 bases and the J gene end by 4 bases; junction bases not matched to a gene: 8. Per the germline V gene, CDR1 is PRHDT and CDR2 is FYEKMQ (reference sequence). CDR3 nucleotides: TGTGCCAGCAGCTTAGGAGGGGACAGGGGATACAGCTATGGCTACACCTTC. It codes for CASSLGGDRGYSYGYTF.

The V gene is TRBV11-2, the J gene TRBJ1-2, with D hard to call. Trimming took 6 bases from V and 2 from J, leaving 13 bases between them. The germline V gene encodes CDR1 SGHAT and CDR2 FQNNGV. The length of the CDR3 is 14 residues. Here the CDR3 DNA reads TGTGCCAGCAGTTTTAGCGTTGGAAACTATGGCTACACCTTC. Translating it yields CASSFSVGNYGYTF.

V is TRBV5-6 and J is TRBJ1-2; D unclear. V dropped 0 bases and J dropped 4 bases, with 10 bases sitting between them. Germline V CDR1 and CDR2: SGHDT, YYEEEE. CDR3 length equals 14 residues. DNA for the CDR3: TGTGCCAGCAGCTTGGCGGGAATAGGCTATGGCTACACCTTC. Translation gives CASSLAGIGYGYTF.

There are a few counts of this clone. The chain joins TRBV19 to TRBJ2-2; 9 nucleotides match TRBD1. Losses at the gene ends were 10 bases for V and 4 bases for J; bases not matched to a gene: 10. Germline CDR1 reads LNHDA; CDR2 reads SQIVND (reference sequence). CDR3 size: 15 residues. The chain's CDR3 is CATHRDRVRTGELFF. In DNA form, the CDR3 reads TGTGCCACTCACCGGGACAGGGTTCGCACCGGGGAGCTGTTTTTT.

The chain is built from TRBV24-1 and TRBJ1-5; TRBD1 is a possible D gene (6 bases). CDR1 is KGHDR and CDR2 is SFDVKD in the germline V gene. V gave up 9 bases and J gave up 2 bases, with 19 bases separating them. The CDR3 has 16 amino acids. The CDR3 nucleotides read TGTGCCACCCGCCCCGGGGGGGCGGGGGGCAATCAGCCCCAGCATTTT. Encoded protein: CATRPGGAGGNQPQHF.

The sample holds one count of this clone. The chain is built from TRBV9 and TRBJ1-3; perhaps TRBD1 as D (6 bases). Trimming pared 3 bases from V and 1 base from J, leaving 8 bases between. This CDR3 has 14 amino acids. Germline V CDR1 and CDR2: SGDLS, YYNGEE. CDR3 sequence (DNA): TGTGCCAGCAGCGCAACAGGGTCTGGAAACACCATATATTTT. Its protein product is CASSATGSGNTIYF.

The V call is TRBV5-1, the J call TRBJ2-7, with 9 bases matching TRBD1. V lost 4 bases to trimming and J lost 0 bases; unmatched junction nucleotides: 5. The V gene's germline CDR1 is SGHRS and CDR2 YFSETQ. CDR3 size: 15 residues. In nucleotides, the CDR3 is TGCGCCAGCAGCCCGACAGGGGGGTCCTCCTACGAGCAGTACTTC. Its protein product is CASSPTGGSSYEQYF.

The CDR3 DNA follows: TGTGCCAGCAGCCCCGGGGGTTTTACCAGCTCTGGGGCCAACGTCCTGACTTTC. Protein product: CASSPGGFTSSGANVLTF. This chain connects TRBV6-2 or TRBV6-3 to TRBJ2-6, with D possibly being TRBD2 (6 bases). In germline, CDR1 is MNHEY, CDR2 SVGEGT. Deletions cut 6 bases from V and 0 bases from J, with 18 bases between. The CDR3 runs 18 residues.

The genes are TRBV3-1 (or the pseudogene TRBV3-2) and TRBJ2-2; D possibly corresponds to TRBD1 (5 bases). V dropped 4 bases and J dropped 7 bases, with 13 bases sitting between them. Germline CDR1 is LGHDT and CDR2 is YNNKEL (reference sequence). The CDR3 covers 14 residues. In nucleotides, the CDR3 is TGTGCCAGCAGCCTCCAGGGTCTTCTCGGGGAGCTGTTTTTT. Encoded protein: CASSLQGLLGELFF.

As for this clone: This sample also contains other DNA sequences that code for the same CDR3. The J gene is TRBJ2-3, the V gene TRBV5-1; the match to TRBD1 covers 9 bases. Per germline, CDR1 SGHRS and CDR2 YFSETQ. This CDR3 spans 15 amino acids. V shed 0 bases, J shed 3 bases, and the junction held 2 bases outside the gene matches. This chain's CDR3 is CASSLGQGGTDTQYF. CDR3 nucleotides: TGCGCCAGCAGCTTGGGACAGGGGGGGACAGATACGCAGTATTTT.

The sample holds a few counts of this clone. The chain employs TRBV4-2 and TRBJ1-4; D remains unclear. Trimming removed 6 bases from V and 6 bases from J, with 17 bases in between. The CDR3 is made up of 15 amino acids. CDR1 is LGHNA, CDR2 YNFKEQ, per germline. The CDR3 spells CASRPSAASDEKLFF. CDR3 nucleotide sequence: TGTGCCAGCAGGCCCTCGGCGGCCTCAGATGAAAAACTGTTTTTT.

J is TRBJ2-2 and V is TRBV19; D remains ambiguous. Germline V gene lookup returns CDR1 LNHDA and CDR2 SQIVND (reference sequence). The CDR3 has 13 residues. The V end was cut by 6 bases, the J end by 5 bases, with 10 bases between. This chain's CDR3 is CASSPPQTGELFF. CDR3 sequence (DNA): TGTGCCAGTAGCCCTCCCCAGACCGGGGAGCTGTTTTTT.

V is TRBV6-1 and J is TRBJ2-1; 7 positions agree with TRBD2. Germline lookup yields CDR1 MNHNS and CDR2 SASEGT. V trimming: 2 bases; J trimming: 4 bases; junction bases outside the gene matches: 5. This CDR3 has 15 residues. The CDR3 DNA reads TGTGCCAGCAGTGAACAGGCGCGGGGGTACAATGAGCAGTTCTTC. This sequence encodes CASSEQARGYNEQFF.

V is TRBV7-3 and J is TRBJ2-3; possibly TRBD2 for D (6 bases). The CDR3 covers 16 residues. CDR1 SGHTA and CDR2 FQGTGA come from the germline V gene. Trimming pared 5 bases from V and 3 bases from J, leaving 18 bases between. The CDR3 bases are TGTGCCAGCAGCCGGGCGGCGGGGAAAGGTACAGATACGCAGTATTTT. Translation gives CASSRAAGKGTDTQYF.

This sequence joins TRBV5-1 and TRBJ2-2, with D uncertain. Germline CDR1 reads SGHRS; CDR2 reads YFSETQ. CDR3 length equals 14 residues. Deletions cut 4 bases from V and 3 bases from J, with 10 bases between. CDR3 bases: TGCGCCAGCAGCCTTATAACGGACACCGGGGAGCTGTTTTTT. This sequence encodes CASSLITDTGELFF.

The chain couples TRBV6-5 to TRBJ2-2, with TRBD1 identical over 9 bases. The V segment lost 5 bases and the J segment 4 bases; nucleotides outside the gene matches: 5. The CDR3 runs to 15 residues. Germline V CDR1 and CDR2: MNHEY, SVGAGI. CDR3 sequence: CASSMTGGGTGELFF. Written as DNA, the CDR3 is TGTGCCAGCAGTATGACAGGGGGTGGCACCGGGGAGCTGTTTTTT.

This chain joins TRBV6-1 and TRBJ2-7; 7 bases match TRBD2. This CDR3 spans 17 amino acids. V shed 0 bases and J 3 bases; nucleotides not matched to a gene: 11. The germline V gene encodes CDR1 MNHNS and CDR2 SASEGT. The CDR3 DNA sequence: TGTGCCAGCAGTGAAGCCGAAATAGGGCGGGGGTACTACGAGCAGTACTTC. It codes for CASSEAEIGRGYYEQYF.

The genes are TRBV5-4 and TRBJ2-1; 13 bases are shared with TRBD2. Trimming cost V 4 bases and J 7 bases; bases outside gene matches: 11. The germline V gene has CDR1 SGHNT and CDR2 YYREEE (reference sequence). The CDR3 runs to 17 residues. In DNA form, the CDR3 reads TGTGCCAGCAGCGGAGGGCACGGGACTAGCGGGGAAAATGAGCAGTTCTTC. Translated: CASSGGHGTSGENEQFF.

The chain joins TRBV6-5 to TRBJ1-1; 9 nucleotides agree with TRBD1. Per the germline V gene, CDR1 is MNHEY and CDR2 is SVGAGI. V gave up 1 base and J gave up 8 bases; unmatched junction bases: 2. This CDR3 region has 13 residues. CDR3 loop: CASSYWGTGEAFF. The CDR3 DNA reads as TGTGCCAGCAGTTACTGGGGGACAGGGGAAGCTTTCTTT.

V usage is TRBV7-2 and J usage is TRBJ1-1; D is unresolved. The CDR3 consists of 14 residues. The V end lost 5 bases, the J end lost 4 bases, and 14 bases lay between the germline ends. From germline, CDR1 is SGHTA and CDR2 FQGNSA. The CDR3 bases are TGTGCCAGCAGCACCTTTGCCCGGGGCACTGAAGCTTTCTTT. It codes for CASSTFARGTEAFF.

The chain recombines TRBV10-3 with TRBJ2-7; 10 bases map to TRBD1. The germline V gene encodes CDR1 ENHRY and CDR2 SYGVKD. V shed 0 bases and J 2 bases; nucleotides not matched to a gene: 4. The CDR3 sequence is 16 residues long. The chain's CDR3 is CAISESPDRGTYEQYF. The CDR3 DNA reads TGTGCCATCAGTGAGTCGCCGGACAGGGGGACCTACGAGCAGTACTTC.

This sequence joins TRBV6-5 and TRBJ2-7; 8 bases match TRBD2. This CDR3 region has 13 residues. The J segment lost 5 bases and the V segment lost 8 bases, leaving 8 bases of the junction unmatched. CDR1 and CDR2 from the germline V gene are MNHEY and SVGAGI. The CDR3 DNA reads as TGTGCCAGCTTGTATCCGGGAGGGGACGAGCAGTACTTC. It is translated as CASLYPGGDEQYF.

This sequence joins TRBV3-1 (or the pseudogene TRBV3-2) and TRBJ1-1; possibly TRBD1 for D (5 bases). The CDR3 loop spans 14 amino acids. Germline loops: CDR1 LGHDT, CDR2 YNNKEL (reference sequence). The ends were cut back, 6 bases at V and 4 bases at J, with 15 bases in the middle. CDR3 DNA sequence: TGTGCCAGCAGTCAGACGGCGGGGGGCACTGAAGCTTTCTTT. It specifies CASSQTAGGTEAFF.

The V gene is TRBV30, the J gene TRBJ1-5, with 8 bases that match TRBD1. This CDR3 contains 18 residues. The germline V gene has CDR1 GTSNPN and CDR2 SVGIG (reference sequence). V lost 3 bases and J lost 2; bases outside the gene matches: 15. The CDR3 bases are TGTGCCTGGAGCGTATACAGGGGGAGGCTTGATGGCAATCAGCCCCAGCATTTT. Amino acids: CAWSVYRGRLDGNQPQHF.

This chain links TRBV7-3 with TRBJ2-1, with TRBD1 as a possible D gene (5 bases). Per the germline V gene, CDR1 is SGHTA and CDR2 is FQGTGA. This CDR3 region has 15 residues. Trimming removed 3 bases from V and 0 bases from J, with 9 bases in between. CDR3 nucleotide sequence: TGTGCCAGCAGCTTCCAGGGTAGCTCCTACAATGAGCAGTTCTTC. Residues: CASSFQGSSYNEQFF.